These 27 T cell receptor beta chains were all obtained from the same sample, sequenced in a study of T cells after yellow fever vaccination. TCRdb called the 5' RACE reads again in MiXCR, with one record for every CDR3 protein. The sample includes more than 300,000 distinct CDR3 sequences, about 6.9% of them seen just once. The source material was PBMCs, sampled roughly seven weeks after the first yellow fever vaccination. These receptors all stem from a man between 18 and 35 years old who received the YFV17D yellow fever vaccine.

This clonotype was found a few times. The chain uses TRBV7-9 and TRBJ2-5; the match to TRBD2 covers 10 bases. Germline V gene lookup returns CDR1 SEHNR and CDR2 FQNEAQ (reference sequence). CDR3 length: 16 residues. V was pared by 2 bases and J by 3 bases, with 6 bases of the junction left unmatched. CDR3 residues: CASSLPRLAGEETQYF. The CDR3 nucleotides are TGTGCCAGCAGCTTACCCCGGCTAGCGGGGGAAGAGACCCAGTACTTC.

This clonotype was observed a few times. V gene TRBV9 combines with J gene TRBJ1-6; 8 bases are shared with TRBD1. Germline lookup yields CDR1 SGDLS and CDR2 YYNGEE. J was trimmed by 7 bases and V by 4 bases; bases with no gene match: 7. The CDR3 loop spans 15 amino acids. The CDR3 loop is CASSRQGMDNSPLHF. CDR3 DNA: TGTGCCAGCAGCAGACAGGGGATGGACAATTCACCCCTCCACTTT.

The V gene is TRBV20-1, the J gene TRBJ2-7, with a weak D call TRBD2 (6 bases). CDR3 size: 15 residues. Germline assignment: CDR1 DFQATT and CDR2 SNEGSKA (reference sequence). Deletions cut 1 base from V and 2 bases from J, with 15 bases between. CDR3 sequence (DNA): TGCAGTGCTAGAGGGGGGGATACAAGCCCCTACGAGCAGTACGTC. Protein: CSARGGDTSPYEQYV.

In this sample, this clonotype turned up many times. This chain connects TRBV12-3 or TRBV12-4 to TRBJ2-7; a possible D gene is TRBD1 (6 bases). V was shortened by 6 bases and J by 3 bases, with 9 bases between the two germline ends. The CDR3 loop spans 12 amino acids. CDR3 protein: CASSLQGYEQYF. The CDR3 nucleotides read TGTGCCAGCAGCTTACAGGGCTACGAGCAGTACTTC.

In its sample, this clonotype was seen many times. The chain combines TRBV5-6 with TRBJ2-1; no reliable D call. This CDR3 is 17 amino acids long. Trimming left V 3 bases short and J 0 bases short, with 16 bases between. CDR1 is SGHDT and CDR2 is YYEEEE in the germline V gene. Here the CDR3 DNA reads TGTGCCAGCAGCTGGCTTAAGGGCGGCAGCTCCTACAATGAGCAGTTCTTC. Residues: CASSWLKGGSSYNEQFF. Supplemented by reference TRBV5-6 and TRBJ2-1, the full variable domain reads DAGVTQSPTHLIKTRGQQVTLRCSPKSGHDTVSWYQQALGQGPQFIFQYYEEEERQRGNFPDRFSGHQFPNYSSELNVNALLLGDSALYLCASSWLKGGSSYNEQFFGPGTRLTVL.

This clonotype came up many times. The chain is built from TRBV9 and TRBJ1-1, with 7 positions matching TRBD1. With 4 bases clipped from V and 10 bases from J, the junction kept 10 bases outside the gene matches. The CDR3 spans 13 residues. The germline CDR1 and CDR2 sequences are SGDLS and YYNGEE. CDR3 bases: TGTGCCAGCAGCACTCACCCAACAGGGGTAGCTTTCTTT. Encoded protein: CASSTHPTGVAFF.

This chain links TRBV19 with TRBJ2-2; either TRBD1 or TRBD2 may fit D (5 bases each). The germline gives CDR1 LNHDA, CDR2 SQIVND (reference sequence). V was trimmed by 9 bases and J by 4 bases, leaving 18 bases between them. The CDR3 is 15 residues long. In nucleotides, the CDR3 is TGTGCCAGCCTAAGTCTCGGGACGAGCACCGGGGAGCTGTTTTTT. Protein sequence: CASLSLGTSTGELFF.

The V call is TRBV5-4, the J call TRBJ2-2, with D hard to call. Germline values: CDR1 SGHNT, CDR2 YYREEE (reference sequence). V lost 4 bases and J 2 bases, leaving 12 bases between the germline ends. The CDR3 runs 15 residues. The CDR3 loop reads CASSPDTINTGELFF. The CDR3 bases are TGTGCCAGCAGCCCAGACACTATCAACACCGGGGAGCTGTTTTTT. Filled out from reference TRBV5-4 and TRBJ2-2, the complete variable domain reads ETGVTQSPTHLIKTRGQQVTLRCSSQSGHNTVSWYQQALGQGPQFIFQYYREEENGRGNFPPRFSGLQFPNYSSELNVNALELDDSALYLCASSPDTINTGELFFGEGSRLTVL.

The chain uses TRBV20-1 and TRBJ2-1; no firm D call. The CDR3 loop spans 13 amino acids. Between the trimmed V and J ends, which lost 0 bases and 3 bases, there was a span of 6 bases. Germline V gives CDR1 DFQATT, CDR2 SNEGSKA (reference sequence). In DNA, the CDR3 is TGCAGTGCTAGAGATCACCGCTACAATGAGCAGTTCTTC. This gives the protein CSARDHRYNEQFF.

The chain recombines TRBV2 with TRBJ1-6; 9 bases agree with TRBD1. Trimming took 5 bases from V and 7 from J; bases not matched to a gene: 3. This CDR3 region has 14 residues. The germline V gene encodes CDR1 SNHLY and CDR2 FYNNEI. As DNA, the CDR3 is TGTGCCAGCAGTCAAGACAGGGGGAATTCACCCCTCCACTTT. It codes for CASSQDRGNSPLHF.

This clonotype was detected ten times or more. The chain couples TRBV7-3 to TRBJ2-5; the D gene is possibly TRBD1 (6 bases). Trimming pared 1 base from V and 1 base from J, leaving 13 bases between. The germline V gene encodes CDR1 SGHTA and CDR2 FQGTGA. The CDR3 runs 16 residues. The CDR3 loop is CASSLSVGHGQETQYF. CDR3 coding DNA: TGTGCCAGCAGCTTAAGTGTGGGACATGGCCAAGAGACCCAGTACTTC.

This chain joins TRBV20-1 and TRBJ2-5; D gene unclear. The germline CDR1 and CDR2 sequences are DFQATT and SNEGSKA (reference sequence). V lost 1 base to trimming and J lost 5 bases, with 5 bases between them. This CDR3 spans 11 amino acids. The CDR3 DNA follows: TGCAGTGCTAGAGCTTTGGAGACCCAGTACTTC. Translating gives CSARALETQYF.

This chain joins TRBV29-1 and TRBJ2-5, with D perhaps matching TRBD2 (5 bases). The CDR3 is 12 residues long. CDR1 is SQVTM, CDR2 ANQGSEA, per germline. The V end lost 7 bases, the J end lost 1 base, and 10 bases lay between the germline ends. The CDR3 nucleotides are TGCAGCGCACGGGGTACCCAAGAGACCCAGTACTTC. This encodes CSARGTQETQYF.

The chain recombines TRBV29-1 with TRBJ2-5; the match to TRBD2 covers 8 bases. The CDR3 contains 13 residues. Unmatched junction bases numbered 6, after V lost 4 bases and J lost 5 bases. Germline V gives CDR1 SQVTM, CDR2 ANQGSEA. CDR3 protein: CSVGEAGAETQYF. CDR3 bases: TGCAGCGTTGGTGAAGCGGGGGCCGAGACCCAGTACTTC.

This clonotype has more than one count but fewer than ten. This chain joins TRBV6-2 or TRBV6-3 and TRBJ2-5; the match to TRBD2 covers 9 bases. V shed 5 bases and J 4 bases; nucleotides not matched to a gene: 8. The germline V gene has CDR1 MNHEY and CDR2 SVGEGT. This CDR3 contains 15 residues. This CDR3 is CASSLSGGRGETQYF. The CDR3 nucleotides read TGTGCCAGCAGTCTTAGCGGGGGTCGGGGAGAGACCCAGTACTTC.

At least ten counts were recorded for this clonotype. The chain recombines TRBV20-1 with TRBJ2-7; D possibly matches TRBD1 or TRBD2 (6 bases each). Between the trimmed V and J ends, which lost 3 bases and 6 bases, there was a span of 15 bases. The CDR3 has 13 amino acids. The germline CDR1 and CDR2 sequences are DFQATT and SNEGSKA (reference sequence). The CDR3 here is CSARSGADREQYV. The CDR3 bases are TGCAGTGCTAGGTCGGGGGCCGACCGCGAGCAGTACGTC.

The chain couples TRBV19 to TRBJ1-5; weak D call: TRBD1 (6 bases). Trimming removed 0 bases at V and 0 bases at J, with 12 bases between. CDR3 length: 17 residues. Per germline, CDR1 LNHDA and CDR2 SQIVND (reference sequence). The CDR3 DNA sequence: TGTGCCAGTAGTATAGAAGCGGGGGCGTATAGCAATCAGCCCCAGCATTTT. Protein sequence: CASSIEAGAYSNQPQHF.

This clonotype was seen more than once but under ten times. This chain joins TRBV19 and TRBJ2-1, with TRBD2 matching over 7 bases. The CDR3 covers 14 residues. Germline V lookup: CDR1 LNHDA, CDR2 SQIVND (reference sequence). The junction had 10 bases not matched to a gene; V was cut back by 6 bases and J by 8 bases. The DNA of the CDR3 is TGTGCCAGTAGCCTGGGACGGGGGGACTATGAGCAGTTCTTC. Protein: CASSLGRGDYEQFF.

There are many counts of this clonotype. This chain uses TRBV2 with TRBJ2-5, with a possible D match to TRBD2 (6 bases). The CDR3 runs to 14 residues. V lost 6 bases and J lost 2, with 13 bases in between. Germline V gene data show CDR1 as SNHLY and CDR2 as FYNNEI. CDR3 sequence: CASRPVTSQETQYF. CDR3 sequence (DNA): TGTGCCAGCAGACCCGTGACTAGTCAAGAGACCCAGTACTTC.

This clonotype was recorded at least ten times. The chain has TRBV6-5 and TRBJ1-5; no definite D call. Between the trimmed V and J ends, which lost 2 bases and 5 bases, there was a span of 7 bases. This CDR3 comprises 13 residues. CDR1 MNHEY and CDR2 SVGAGI come from the germline V gene. The CDR3 bases are TGTGCCAGCAGTTACGGGAGGGATCAGCCCCAGCATTTT. Its translation is CASSYGRDQPQHF.

This clonotype has a handful of counts. The CDR3 loop is CASSPRGLHTDTQYF. The CDR3 bases are TGTGCCAGCAGCCCCAGGGGACTGCACACAGATACGCAGTATTTT. The chain carries TRBV7-2 and TRBJ2-3; D is tentatively TRBD1 or TRBD2 (6 bases each). The length of the CDR3 is 15 residues. Germline V lookup: CDR1 SGHTA, CDR2 FQGNSA. Trimming cost V 5 bases and J 2 bases, with 14 bases left between them.

This clonotype was picked up a small number of times. The V and J genes are TRBV5-1 and TRBJ2-1; 7 nucleotides align to TRBD2. The CDR3 loop spans 13 amino acids. CDR1 and CDR2 (germline): SGHRS, YFSETQ. With 6 bases clipped from V and 3 bases from J, the junction kept 3 bases outside the gene matches. CDR3 residues: CASTAGDYNEQFF. The CDR3 DNA is TGCGCCAGCACGGCGGGGGACTACAATGAGCAGTTCTTC. Full variable domain (remainder filled in from reference TRBV5-1 and TRBJ2-1): KAGVTQTPRYLIKTRGQQVTLSCSPISGHRSVSWYQQTPGQGLQFLFEYFSETQRNKGNFPGRFSGRQFSNSRSEMNVSTLELGDSALYLCASTAGDYNEQFFGPGTRLTVL.

Ten or more counts support this clonotype. The chain has TRBV5-1 and TRBJ2-2; 11 bases match TRBD1. The CDR3 sequence is 17 residues long. Losses at the gene ends were 0 bases for V and 7 bases for J; bases not matched to a gene: 8. Germline V gene lookup returns CDR1 SGHRS and CDR2 YFSETQ. The CDR3 DNA reads as TGCGCCAGCAGCTTGGCCTTCGGACAGGGGGCGAACGGGGAGCTGTTTTTT. Translation: CASSLAFGQGANGELFF.

This clonotype has only a few counts. The CDR3 bases are TGTGCCAGCAGTTACACGTCCGAGCAGTACTTC. Translating it yields CASSYTSEQYF. This chain connects TRBV6-6 to TRBJ2-7; no clear D. The germline gives CDR1 MNHNY, CDR2 SVGAGI (reference sequence). This CDR3 has 11 residues. Trimming removed 2 bases from V and 6 bases from J, with 5 bases in between.

The V call is TRBV12-3 or TRBV12-4, the J call TRBJ1-5, with a tentative D call TRBD1 (5 bases). The CDR3 loop spans 11 amino acids. Trimming removed 1 base at V and 15 bases at J, with 10 bases between. The CDR3 bases are TGTGCCAGCAGTTTAGGGGGCGCGGGGCATTTT. This translates into CASSLGGAGHF.

The chain is built from TRBV9 and TRBJ2-5, with D possibly being TRBD2 (5 bases). The V and J ends lost 4 bases and 1 base respectively, with 26 bases between them. Looked up from germline, CDR1 is SGDLS and CDR2 is YYNGEE. This CDR3 region has 19 residues. Written as DNA, the CDR3 is TGTGCCAGCAGCCCAAGATCGAGTCCTACCTGGAGGTCCCAAGAGACCCAGTACTTC. Translating it yields CASSPRSSPTWRSQETQYF.

This clonotype showed up just a few times. This chain links TRBV4-3 with TRBJ2-5; D is ambiguous. The CDR3 extends over 15 amino acids. V dropped 0 bases and J dropped 2 bases, with 10 bases sitting between them. The germline V gene encodes CDR1 LGHNA and CDR2 YSLEER. DNA for the CDR3: TGCGCCAGCAGCCAAGATAGCAACAAACAAGAGACCCAGTACTTC. It codes for CASSQDSNKQETQYF.